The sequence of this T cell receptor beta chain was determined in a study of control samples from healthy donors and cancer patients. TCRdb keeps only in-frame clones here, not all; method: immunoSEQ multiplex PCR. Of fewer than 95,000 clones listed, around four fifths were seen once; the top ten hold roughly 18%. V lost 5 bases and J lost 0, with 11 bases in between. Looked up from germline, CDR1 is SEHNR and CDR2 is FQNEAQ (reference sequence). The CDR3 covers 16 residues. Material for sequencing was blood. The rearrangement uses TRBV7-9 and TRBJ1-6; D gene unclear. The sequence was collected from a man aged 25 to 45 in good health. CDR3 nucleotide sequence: TGTGCCAGCAGCCTGGAGCCGAGCTCCTATAATTCACCCCTCCACTTT. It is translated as CASSLEPSSYNSPLHF.